A selection of T cell receptor beta chains follows, all from one sample in a study of T cell responses to AZD1222 COVID-19 vaccine. Generated by immunoSEQ multiplex PCR, the TCRdb table keeps only in-frame clones and is missing some. The sample carries approximately 140,000 clones, around nine tenths recorded once. The specimen was peripheral blood, collected 28 days after the second AZD1222 dose. The receptor source for this set is an adult who received the AZD1222 COVID-19 vaccine. The CDR3 runs from the conserved cysteine through the conserved F or W. A D gene is named only where the DNA matches it firmly. Clone size is shown for a subset of rows, as once, few, many or a class of expanded clone.

j_call	v_call	d_call	clone_size	cdr3_aa	cdr3_nt
TRBJ1-2	TRBV6-1	-	few	CASSPLAVTYGYTF	TGTGCCAGCAGTCCCCTGGCGGTAACCTATGGCTACACCTTC
TRBJ1-2	TRBV7-2	-	-	CASSPGRQANGYTF	TGTGCCAGCAGCCCCGGGCGGCAGGCAAATGGCTACACCTTC
TRBJ2-5	TRBV28	-	-	CASRLGGAIERTQYF	TGTGCCAGCAGGCTGGGGGGGGCAATTGAGCGGACCCAGTACTTC
TRBJ1-5	TRBV19	-	-	CASSMRDQPQHF	TGTGCCAGTAGTATGCGGGATCAGCCCCAGCATTTT
TRBJ2-3	TRBV4-1	TRBD2	-	CASSRGLAGRSDTQYF	TGCGCCAGCAGCAGGGGACTAGCGGGAAGATCAGATACGCAGTATTTT
TRBJ2-3	TRBV3-1/TRBV3-2	-	-	CASSQGTDTQYF	TGTGCCAGCAGCCAAGGCACAGATACGCAGTATTTT
TRBJ1-2	TRBV15	-	-	CATSRDRGLRLDGYTF	TGTGCCACCAGCAGAGATAGAGGACTGCGTCTTGATGGCTACACCTTC
TRBJ2-1	TRBV5-4	TRBD2	-	CAIPLGDSGGPYNEQFF	TGTGCCATCCCCCTTGGGGATAGCGGGGGGCCCTACAATGAGCAGTTCTTC
TRBJ2-3	TRBV9	TRBD2	-	CASSDGLAGRTDTQYF	TGTGCCAGCAGCGACGGACTAGCGGGGCGCACAGATACGCAGTATTTT
TRBJ2-4	TRBV18	-	-	CASPLGFKNIQYF	TGTGCCAGCCCCCTAGGATTCAAAAACATTCAGTACTTC
TRBJ2-2	TRBV3-1/TRBV3-2	-	-	CASSQEGRVTGELFF	TGTGCCAGCAGCCAAGAGGGCAGGGTGACCGGGGAGCTGTTTTTT
TRBJ1-5	TRBV30	-	few	CAWSADGSNQPQHF	TGTGCCTGGAGTGCCGACGGGAGCAATCAGCCCCAGCATTTT
TRBJ2-3	TRBV7-2	TRBD2	-	CASSQTLAGGDTQYF	TGTGCCAGCAGCCAGACACTAGCGGGAGGAGATACGCAGTATTTT
TRBJ1-2	TRBV18	TRBD1	-	CASSAGTGDGYTF	TGTGCCAGCTCCGCCGGGACAGGGGATGGCTACACCTTC
TRBJ1-5	TRBV21-1	-	-	CASRTGGNQPQHF	TGTGCCAGCAGGACAGGAGGCAATCAGCCCCAGCATTTT
TRBJ2-1	TRBV6-2/TRBV6-3	TRBD2	-	CASSSGTSYDNEQFF	TGTGCCAGCAGTTCCGGGACTAGCTACGACAATGAGCAGTTCTTC
TRBJ1-6	TRBV9	-	-	CASSPRVSNSPLHF	TGTGCCAGCAGCCCCCGGGTGTCGAATTCACCCCTCCACTTT
TRBJ2-7	TRBV5-6	-	-	CASSLYGTYYEQYF	TGTGCCAGCAGCCTCTACGGGACCTACTACGAGCAGTACTTC
TRBJ1-1	TRBV25-1	TRBD1	few	CASRRQGTNTEAFF	TGTGCCAGCAGAAGACAGGGCACGAACACTGAAGCTTTCTTT
TRBJ1-2	TRBV12-3/TRBV12-4	-	-	CASSPVQNYGYTF	TGTGCCAGCAGTCCGGTCCAGAACTATGGCTACACCTTC
TRBJ2-3	TRBV30	-	-	CAERMSTDTQYF	TGTGCAGAAAGGATGAGCACAGATACGCAGTATTTT
TRBJ2-7	TRBV19	-	-	CASSRRSTRNEQYF	TGTGCCAGTAGTAGAAGGTCTACGAGGAACGAGCAGTACTTC
TRBJ2-2	TRBV6-2/TRBV6-3	-	-	CASSRTSRGELFF	TGTGCCAGCAGCCGTACCTCGCGCGGGGAGCTGTTTTTT
TRBJ2-3	TRBV25-1	TRBD2	-	CASSEMSGRADTQYF	TGTGCCAGCAGTGAAATGAGCGGGAGAGCAGATACGCAGTATTTT
TRBJ1-2	TRBV18	-	-	CASSPPGEVNYGYTF	TGTGCCAGCTCACCACCGGGGGAGGTTAACTATGGCTACACCTTC
TRBJ2-1	TRBV19	TRBD1	-	CASSTLGLGQGGNEQFF	TGTGCCAGTAGTACCCTTGGCCTTGGACAGGGCGGCAATGAGCAGTTCTTC
TRBJ1-5	TRBV13	-	-	CASSSTDSNQPQHF	TGTGCCAGCAGCTCGACGGATAGCAATCAGCCCCAGCATTTT
TRBJ2-3	TRBV4-2	-	-	CASSQDWADTQYF	TGTGCCAGCAGCCAAGATTGGGCGGATACGCAGTATTTT
TRBJ1-2	TRBV7-2	-	once	CASSLAAHANYGYTF	TGTGCCAGCAGCTTAGCAGCCCATGCTAACTATGGCTACACCTTC
TRBJ1-5	TRBV2	TRBD1	-	CASTTTGRPQHF	TGTGCCAGCACTACGACAGGGCGGCCCCAGCATTTT
TRBJ2-7	TRBV30	-	few	CAWRTPGHTYEQYF	TGTGCCTGGAGAACCCCGGGACATACCTACGAGCAGTACTTC
TRBJ1-1	TRBV5-4	TRBD1	once	CASSFIGGGPEAFF	TGTGCCAGCAGCTTTATAGGGGGCGGCCCTGAAGCTTTCTTT
TRBJ1-1	TRBV29-1	-	-	CSVELNTEAFF	TGCAGCGTGGAATTGAACACTGAAGCTTTCTTT
TRBJ2-1	TRBV7-9	-	-	CASSSSPNEQFF	TGTGCCAGCAGCTCCTCCCCCAATGAGCAGTTCTTC
TRBJ2-2	TRBV27	-	-	CASSLGLFANTGELFF	TGTGCCAGCAGTTTAGGGCTGTTCGCGAACACCGGGGAGCTGTTTTTT
TRBJ1-5	TRBV3-1/TRBV3-2	TRBD1	once	CASSPGTGGQPQHF	TGTGCCAGCAGCCCCGGGACAGGGGGTCAGCCCCAGCATTTT
TRBJ1-4	TRBV18	-	-	CASLEGANEKLFF	TGTGCCAGCTTGGAGGGAGCTAATGAAAAACTGTTTTTT
TRBJ1-2	TRBV19	TRBD1	-	CASSIHATGTGEGYTF	TGTGCCAGTAGTATCCACGCAACCGGGACAGGGGAGGGCTACACCTTC
TRBJ1-4	TRBV7-2	TRBD1	few	CASSRDRGREKLFF	TGTGCCAGCAGCCGGGACAGGGGGAGAGAAAAACTGTTTTTT
TRBJ1-1	TRBV11-2	-	-	CASSLQQDEAFF	TGTGCCAGCAGCTTACAACAGGATGAAGCTTTCTTT
TRBJ1-1	TRBV18	-	-	CASSQSGDTEAFF	TGTGCCAGCTCCCAGTCAGGGGACACTGAAGCTTTCTTT
TRBJ2-7	TRBV7-6	-	once	CASSPRGRAHEQYF	TGTGCCAGCAGCCCCCGGGGAAGGGCCCACGAGCAGTACTTC
TRBJ2-2	TRBV24-1	-	-	CATSDSTSPGELFF	TGTGCCACCAGTGATTCAACTAGCCCCGGGGAGCTGTTTTTT
TRBJ1-3	TRBV3-1/TRBV3-2	-	-	CASSRGSGNTIYF	TGTGCCAGCAGCAGGGGCTCTGGAAACACCATATATTTT
TRBJ1-2	TRBV4-3	TRBD1	-	CASSPSGQGNYGYTF	TGCGCCAGCAGCCCATCGGGACAGGGGAACTATGGCTACACCTTC
TRBJ1-2	TRBV7-9	-	-	CASSSTGREKDYGYTF	TGTGCCAGCAGCTCGACAGGACGGGAGAAGGACTATGGCTACACCTTC
TRBJ1-1	TRBV11-2	TRBD1	-	CASSFWGQLNTEAFF	TGTGCCAGCAGCTTTTGGGGACAGTTGAACACTGAAGCTTTCTTT
TRBJ1-1	TRBV9	-	-	CASSQGPNTEAFF	TGTGCCAGCAGCCAGGGCCCTAACACTGAAGCTTTCTTT
TRBJ2-3	TRBV6-5	TRBD1	-	CASGDTGVTDTQYF	TGTGCCAGCGGGGACACAGGGGTTACAGATACGCAGTATTTT
TRBJ1-1	TRBV19	-	-	CASSLWTVNTEAFF	TGTGCCAGTAGTCTCTGGACAGTGAACACTGAAGCTTTCTTT
TRBJ2-5	TRBV15	TRBD1	-	CATSRDSGGEETQYF	TGTGCCACCAGCAGAGATTCAGGGGGCGAGGAGACCCAGTACTTC
TRBJ1-1	TRBV19	-	-	CASAGSWATEAFF	TGTGCCAGTGCAGGGTCGTGGGCCACTGAAGCTTTCTTT
TRBJ2-1	TRBV28	TRBD1	-	CASSRSWDRDNEQFF	TGTGCCAGCTCCCGGTCGTGGGACAGGGACAATGAGCAGTTCTTC
TRBJ2-1	TRBV27	-	-	CASSSPGVSSYNEQFF	TGTGCCAGCAGCTCCCCAGGGGTAAGCTCCTACAATGAGCAGTTCTTC
TRBJ1-1	TRBV9	-	-	CASSVGGAGTEAFF	TGTGCCAGCAGCGTAGGGGGGGCTGGCACTGAAGCTTTCTTT
TRBJ1-5	TRBV6-2/TRBV6-3	-	once	CASSYGGNQPQHF	TGTGCCAGCAGTTACGGAGGGAATCAGCCCCAGCATTTT
TRBJ1-3	TRBV13	TRBD1	few	CASSLGTAYSGNTIYF	TGTGCCAGCAGCTTGGGGACAGCCTATTCTGGAAACACCATATATTTT
TRBJ1-2	TRBV6-5	-	-	CASRTETLYGYTF	TGTGCCAGCAGGACAGAAACGCTCTATGGCTACACCTTC
TRBJ1-5	TRBV27	-	-	CASSLMGSNQPQHF	TGTGCCAGCAGTCTCATGGGTAGCAATCAGCCCCAGCATTTT